This T cell receptor (beta chain) was sequenced in a study of control samples from healthy donors and cancer patients. V was cut by 5 bases and J by 7 bases, with 8 bases left in between. Germline V CDR1 and CDR2: ENHRY, SYGVKD. The CDR3 is made up of 11 amino acids. Sequencing was performed with immunoSEQ multiplex PCR; in TCRdb, only in-frame clones are kept and a portion is missing. The sample includes fewer than 15,000 clones, roughly 79% of them seen just once. This TCR came from a male donor with melanoma. Source material: formalin-fixed, paraffin-embedded tissue. This chain joins TRBV10-3 and TRBJ2-5, with D uncertain. The CDR3 DNA reads as TGTGCCATCAGTAGTCTGGGGACCCAGTACTTC. It yields the protein CAISSLGTQYF.